Each of the 10 T cell receptor beta chains below was sequenced from the same sample in a study of molecular identifiers for immune sequencing clone quantification. TCRdb processed the PCR reads anew with MiXCR; each CDR3 protein has one entry. In the table there are 100,000 or so distinct CDR3 sequences, 35% to 40% of which are singletons. Material: naive CD8+ T cells from blood, with Jurkat cell RNA spiked in. Subset in this sample: FACS-sorted CD8+CD4-CCR7+CD45RA+ naive T cells. These receptors came from a human donor in good health. Some libraries in this study had Jurkat cell RNA spiked in.

The chain couples TRBV14 to TRBJ2-7; no firm D call. This CDR3 has 12 amino acids. V was clipped by 4 bases and J by 6 bases, with 10 bases between them. Germline loops: CDR1 SGHDN, CDR2 FVKESK. DNA for the CDR3: TGTGCCAGCAGCCCGAGTGGGCTCGAGCAGTACTTC. The encoded protein is CASSPSGLEQYF.

The chain carries TRBV11-2 and TRBJ2-7, with unresolved D. The CDR3 runs 11 residues. Germline V gene lookup returns CDR1 SGHAT and CDR2 FQNNGV. Trimming stripped 3 bases from V and 6 bases from J, with 6 bases between. Here the CDR3 reads CASSFQIEQYF. The CDR3 DNA is TGTGCCAGCAGCTTCCAAATCGAGCAGTACTTC.

The CDR3 bases are TGTGCCAGCAGCCCCCGCCCGGGACAGGGGTATAGGAGGTCCTACGAGCAGTACTTC. Translated: CASSPRPGQGYRRSYEQYF. The chain is built from TRBV28 and TRBJ2-7, with 10 bases identical to TRBD1. Germline V lookup: CDR1 MDHEN, CDR2 SYDVKM. This CDR3 is built from 19 residues. V trimming: 6 bases; J trimming: 1 base; junction bases outside the gene matches: 18.

As for this clonotype: This may come from a read error, since a much larger clone is one base off. V is TRBV5-6 and J is TRBJ2-7; D is ambiguous. V dropped 6 bases and J dropped 6 bases, with 22 bases sitting between them. Germline V gives CDR1 SGHDT, CDR2 YYEEEE. This CDR3 is 15 amino acids long. CDR3 bases: TGTGCCAGCACCACGGGCCTAGGCAGAACTTGCGAGCAGTACTTC. As protein: CASTTGLGRTCEQYF.

The chain employs TRBV6-6 and TRBJ2-5, with 15 bases that match TRBD2. The V gene end was trimmed by 6 bases and the J gene end by 4 bases; junction bases not matched to a gene: 6. The CDR3 has 16 residues. Germline V gene lookup returns CDR1 MNHNY and CDR2 SVGAGI (reference sequence). The CDR3 sequence: CASSPGLAGGRETQYF. The CDR3 nucleotides read TGTGCCAGCAGCCCCGGACTAGCGGGAGGGCGAGAGACCCAGTACTTC.

The genes are TRBV6-2 or TRBV6-3 and TRBJ2-1; D is possibly TRBD2 (6 bases). Trimming stripped 6 bases from V and 5 bases from J, with 14 bases between. The V gene's germline CDR1 is MNHEY and CDR2 SVGEGT. This CDR3 is built from 14 residues. The CDR3 loop is CASRGRGPNNEQFF. For the CDR3, the DNA is TGTGCCAGCAGAGGGCGGGGACCCAACAATGAGCAGTTCTTC.

V usage is TRBV7-8 and J usage is TRBJ1-5; weak D call: TRBD1 (5 bases). The CDR3 contains 14 residues. Germline lookup yields CDR1 SGHVS and CDR2 FQNEAQ. With 5 bases removed from V and 7 bases from J, the gap between germline ends came to 15 bases. CDR3 loop: CASSHGPGRQPQHF. The DNA of the CDR3 is TGTGCCAGCAGCCATGGACCAGGGCGGCAGCCCCAGCATTTT.

The chain joins TRBV6-6 to TRBJ2-3; a weak D match, TRBD2 (6 bases). V was pared by 3 bases and J by 2 bases, with 21 bases between. The V gene's germline CDR1 is MNHNY and CDR2 SVGAGI (reference sequence). The CDR3 has 18 amino acids. The CDR3 is CASSYTPLIGTVTDTQYF. The DNA of the CDR3 is TGTGCCAGCAGTTATACCCCTTTAATCGGGACTGTCACAGATACGCAGTATTTT.

In its sample, this clonotype was seen many times. The genes are TRBV19 and TRBJ2-1; the D gene is possibly TRBD1 (5 bases). The germline V and J ends were trimmed by 3 bases and 5 bases, with 8 bases remaining between them. Germline lookup yields CDR1 LNHDA and CDR2 SQIVND (reference sequence). CDR3 length: 13 amino acids. The CDR3 spells CASSILGHNEQFF. DNA of the CDR3: TGTGCCAGTAGTATTTTGGGGCACAATGAGCAGTTCTTC.

This clonotype was seen only a few times. The chain employs TRBV6-1 and TRBJ2-1; TRBD2 might be the D (6 bases). The V and J ends lost 6 bases and 0 bases respectively, with 12 bases between them. Germline CDR1 is MNHNS and CDR2 is SASEGT. The CDR3 covers 15 residues. The CDR3 region has the DNA TGTGCCAGCAGGTTAATTAGCGGCTCCTACAATGAGCAGTTCTTC. Amino acids: CASRLISGSYNEQFF.